A single sample gave rise to the 26 T cell receptor beta chains below, sequenced in a study of beta chain features in type 1 diabetes. Since all of the isolated RNA was reverse transcribed, expressed TCRB transcripts were what got sequenced. TCRdb's table, derived via immunoSEQ multiplex PCR, lists solely in-frame clones and lacks some. The repertoire has 350,000 to 400,000 clones, over 13% of them found once; the top ten carry roughly 0.017%. Sequencing was performed on naive CD4+ T cells from blood. These receptors came from a woman aged 18-29 years in good health.

This clone has a handful of counts. The rearrangement links TRBV5-1 to TRBJ2-2; TRBD1 is a possible D gene (5 bases). The V end lost 2 bases, the J end lost 4 bases, and 9 bases lay between the germline ends. CDR1 is SGHRS and CDR2 is YFSETQ in the germline V gene. CDR3 size: 14 residues. CDR3 residues: CASSFQGRTGELFF. Here the CDR3 DNA reads TGCGCCAGCAGCTTCCAGGGCCGCACCGGGGAGCTGTTTTTT.

The chain uses TRBV4-3 and TRBJ2-3; no firm D call. This CDR3 spans 16 amino acids. CDR1 LGHNA and CDR2 YSLEER come from the germline V gene. With 3 bases removed from V and 0 bases from J, the gap between germline ends came to 13 bases. CDR3 nucleotides: TGCGCCAGCAGCCAGGCAGACTTGGCTAGCACAGATACGCAGTATTTT. This sequence encodes CASSQADLASTDTQYF.

This chain's CDR3 is CASSLDGARTQYF. In DNA form, the CDR3 reads TGCGCCAGCAGCCTAGATGGGGCTAGGACGCAGTATTTT. The J gene is TRBJ2-3, the V gene TRBV5-1; D perhaps matches TRBD1 (5 bases). The length of the CDR3 is 13 residues. Trimming took 4 bases from V and 9 from J, leaving 15 bases between them. Germline V gene sequence: CDR1 SGHRS, CDR2 YFSETQ.

This clone was seen only a few times. The chain recombines TRBV29-1 with TRBJ2-7; D might be TRBD2 (5 bases). The CDR3 consists of 13 residues. V was pared by 3 bases and J by 1 base, with 10 bases between. The germline gives CDR1 SQVTM, CDR2 ANQGSEA. DNA of the CDR3: TGCAGCGTTGACGACGGGGTTTCCTACGAGCAGTACTTC. Residues: CSVDDGVSYEQYF.

The V gene is TRBV4-1, the J gene TRBJ2-1; 8 nucleotides align to TRBD2. Germline V CDR1 and CDR2: MGHRA, YSYEKL. The ends lost 0 bases at V and 3 bases at J; junction bases unmatched: 1. The CDR3 extends over 15 amino acids. CDR3 in DNA: TGCGCCAGCAGCCAAGAAGCGGGGGTCTACAATGAGCAGTTCTTC. Protein: CASSQEAGVYNEQFF.

The V gene is TRBV18, the J gene TRBJ1-1; 7 bases agree with TRBD1. The CDR3 is made up of 12 amino acids. V lost 0 bases, J lost 11 bases, and 3 bases stayed unmatched. Germline CDR1 and CDR2: KGHSH and LQKENI. The CDR3, as DNA: TGTGCCAGCTCACCACCGACAGGGATGGCTTTCTTT. Protein product: CASSPPTGMAFF. The full variable domain, in which reference TRBV18 and TRBJ1-1 provide the parts outside the CDR3, is NAGVMQNPRHLVRRRGQEARLRCSPMKGHSHVYWYRQLPEEGLKFMVYLQKENIIDESGMPKERFSAEFPKEGPSILRIQQVVRGDSAAYFCASSPPTGMAFFGQGTRLTVV.

The rearrangement uses TRBV7-2 and TRBJ2-1; TRBD2 matches at 7 bases. Germline CDR1 is SGHTA and CDR2 is FQGNSA. Trimming removed 3 bases from V and 8 bases from J; junction bases left unmatched: 13. This CDR3 region has 16 residues. CDR3: CASSLSGAGAYDEQFF. The CDR3 DNA is TGTGCCAGCAGCTTGTCTGGGGCGGGAGCGTACGATGAGCAGTTCTTC. The entire variable domain, with the rest obtained from reference TRBV7-2 and TRBJ2-1, is as follows: GAGVSQSPSNKVTEKGKDVELRCDPISGHTALYWYRQSLGQGLEFLIYFQGNSAPDKSGLPSDRFSAERTGGSVSTLTIQRTQQEDSAVYLCASSLSGAGAYDEQFFGPGTRLTVL.

With respect to this clone: The sample carries other DNA sequences with the same CDR3. The rearrangement uses TRBV25-1 and TRBJ1-2; 7 nucleotides align to TRBD1. Germline V gives CDR1 MGHDK, CDR2 SYGVNS. V lost 2 bases to trimming and J lost 0 bases; unmatched junction nucleotides: 0. This CDR3 region has 14 residues. The CDR3 is CASSEQGANYGYTF. The DNA for the CDR3 is TGTGCCAGCAGTGAACAGGGGGCTAACTATGGCTACACCTTC.

There are a few counts of this clone. This chain uses TRBV2 with TRBJ2-2; D is possibly TRBD1 (6 bases). Germline V gene sequence: CDR1 SNHLY, CDR2 FYNNEI. V was trimmed by 7 bases and J by 1 base, leaving 16 bases between them. This CDR3 spans 16 amino acids. The CDR3 loop reads CASTRRWGQNTGELFF. DNA of the CDR3: TGTGCCAGCACCCGACGATGGGGACAGAACACCGGGGAGCTGTTTTTT.

The rearrangement links TRBV6-4 to TRBJ2-1; no definite D call. From germline, CDR1 is MRHNA and CDR2 SNTAGT. CDR3 size: 14 residues. V shed 3 bases and J shed 0 bases, with 6 bases lying between them. As DNA, the CDR3 is TGTGCCAGCAGTGAGCCCGGCTCCTACAATGAGCAGTTCTTC. Amino acid sequence: CASSEPGSYNEQFF.

The V call is TRBV21-1, the J call TRBJ2-7; the table's D call, TRBD1, has no DNA check behind it. TRBV21-1 is termed a pseudogene. The length of the CDR3 is 12 residues. CDR3 amino acids: CASSGTGDEQYF. The CDR3 nucleotides are TGTGCCAGCAGCGGGACAGGGGACGAGCAGTACTTC.

A few counts support this clone. The V call is TRBV9, the J call TRBJ2-1, with 14 bases aligning to TRBD2. J was trimmed by 2 bases and V by 2 bases; bases with no gene match: 3. The germline V gene has CDR1 SGDLS and CDR2 YYNGEE. The CDR3 has 17 residues. The CDR3 bases are TGTGCCAGCAGCGTGGGACTAGCGGGGGTAACCTACAATGAGCAGTTCTTC. Protein sequence: CASSVGLAGVTYNEQFF.

The chain carries TRBV28 and TRBJ2-1; 7 bases are a match to TRBD2. The CDR3 is 15 residues long. The V segment lost 6 bases and the J segment 1 base; nucleotides outside the gene matches: 6. Germline V gene sequence: CDR1 MDHEN, CDR2 SYDVKM. The chain's CDR3 is CASRPTGLSYNEQFF. CDR3 DNA sequence: TGTGCCAGCAGACCTACGGGACTATCCTACAATGAGCAGTTCTTC.

Only a few counts were recorded for this clone. The same CDR3 is also encoded by other DNA sequences in this sample. V gene TRBV30 combines with J gene TRBJ1-1; D is ambiguous. CDR1 is GTSNPN, CDR2 SVGIG, per germline (reference sequence). Trimming took off 2 bases at V and 0 bases at J, with 7 bases between the two ends. This CDR3 contains 13 residues. In DNA form, the CDR3 reads TGTGCCTGGAGTCGGGGAATGAACACTGAAGCTTTCTTT. Encoded protein: CAWSRGMNTEAFF.

This clone was recorded a few times. The chain has TRBV5-1 and TRBJ2-3; D is perhaps TRBD2 (6 bases). Germline V gene data show CDR1 as SGHRS and CDR2 as YFSETQ. The CDR3 extends over 12 amino acids. Trimming took 3 bases from V and 6 from J, leaving 8 bases between them. This CDR3 is CASSSGEDTQYF. The CDR3 DNA is TGCGCCAGCAGCTCGGGGGAGGATACGCAGTATTTT. Filled out from reference TRBV5-1 and TRBJ2-3, the complete variable domain reads KAGVTQTPRYLIKTRGQQVTLSCSPISGHRSVSWYQQTPGQGLQFLFEYFSETQRNKGNFPGRFSGRQFSNSRSEMNVSTLELGDSALYLCASSSGEDTQYFGPGTRLTVL.

The chain joins TRBV25-1 to TRBJ1-2; 8 bases match TRBD1. Germline V lookup: CDR1 MGHDK, CDR2 SYGVNS. V lost 2 bases to trimming and J lost 4 bases; unmatched junction nucleotides: 6. The CDR3 is 15 residues long. The CDR3: CASSEQTGGVYGYTF. CDR3 bases: TGTGCCAGCAGTGAACAAACAGGGGGAGTCTATGGCTACACCTTC.

The CDR3 here is CASSLNFLGELFF. The CDR3 DNA is TGTGCCAGCAGCTTAAATTTCCTCGGGGAGCTGTTTTTT. The chain combines TRBV11-3 with TRBJ2-2; D gene uncertain. Trimming removed 2 bases from V and 7 bases from J, with 8 bases in between. Per the germline V gene, CDR1 is SGHNT and CDR2 is YENEEA. The CDR3 contains 13 residues.

This clone was detected only a few times. The gene calls are TRBV18 and TRBJ2-1; D is perhaps TRBD2 (6 bases). CDR1 is KGHSH and CDR2 is LQKENI in the germline V gene. V was cut by 6 bases and J by 2 bases, with 14 bases left in between. The CDR3 loop spans 15 amino acids. CDR3 amino acids: CASSQNSGAYNEQFF. CDR3 sequence (DNA): TGTGCCAGCTCCCAAAATAGCGGAGCCTACAATGAGCAGTTCTTC.

This chain joins TRBV30 and TRBJ1-2; D may be TRBD1 (5 bases). The CDR3 extends over 13 amino acids. The V and J ends lost 2 bases and 8 bases respectively, with 15 bases between them. The germline V gene has CDR1 GTSNPN and CDR2 SVGIG (reference sequence). The CDR3 here is CAWSPGGERGYTF. CDR3 DNA: TGTGCCTGGAGTCCCGGGGGTGAGAGGGGCTACACCTTC.

The rearrangement links TRBV2 to TRBJ2-2; TRBD1 matches at 8 bases. Germline values: CDR1 SNHLY, CDR2 FYNNEI. There are 15 residues in the CDR3. The V segment lost 11 bases and the J segment 0 bases; nucleotides outside the gene matches: 8. CDR3 in DNA: TGTGCCTCCCGCCGGGGACAGGCGAACACCGGGGAGCTGTTTTTT. This sequence encodes CASRRGQANTGELFF.

This clone was seen only a few times. The chain employs TRBV28 and TRBJ2-7, with D uncertain. V was trimmed by 5 bases and J by 5 bases, leaving 16 bases between them. CDR3 length: 14 amino acids. Per germline, CDR1 MDHEN and CDR2 SYDVKM. The CDR3 here is CASSRNYLVDEQYF. The CDR3 DNA sequence: TGTGCCAGCAGTCGGAACTATTTAGTCGACGAGCAGTACTTC.

The table lists this clone with a few counts. The CDR3 sequence: CASSLHQAGRYEQYF. The CDR3 DNA sequence: TGTGCCAGCAGCTTACACCAGGCAGGCCGCTACGAGCAGTACTTC. The rearrangement uses TRBV5-6 and TRBJ2-7; no reliable D call. The germline V and J ends were trimmed by 2 bases and 3 bases, with 15 bases remaining between them. CDR1 is SGHDT and CDR2 is YYEEEE in the germline V gene. This CDR3 is built from 15 residues.

V gene TRBV28 combines with J gene TRBJ2-1, with 8 nucleotides matching TRBD1. The CDR3 runs to 19 residues. The V gene's germline CDR1 is MDHEN and CDR2 SYDVKM. With 1 base clipped from V and 7 bases from J, the junction kept 18 bases outside the gene matches. The CDR3 loop is CASSLYQGMVQGALNEQFF. For the CDR3, the DNA is TGTGCCAGCAGTTTATATCAGGGGATGGTGCAGGGGGCTCTGAATGAGCAGTTCTTC.

CDR3 residues: CASSFDRGSRPQHF. The CDR3, as DNA: TGTGCCAGCAGCTTCGACAGGGGAAGCAGGCCCCAGCATTTT. The chain recombines TRBV28 with TRBJ1-5, with 8 bases matching TRBD1. The germline V gene encodes CDR1 MDHEN and CDR2 SYDVKM. The trim removed 6 bases at V and 9 bases at J, leaving 10 bases unmatched. The CDR3 spans 14 residues.

This clone was picked up a small number of times. The chain uses TRBV10-2 and TRBJ2-7; 11 bases match TRBD2. Germline V gives CDR1 WSHSY, CDR2 SAAADI. This CDR3 region has 15 residues. Unmatched junction bases numbered 8, after V lost 5 bases and J lost 5 bases. The CDR3 spells CASSHLAGGLDEQYF. Here the CDR3 DNA reads TGCGCCAGCAGTCATCTAGCGGGAGGACTTGACGAGCAGTACTTC.

A few counts support this clone. The gene calls are TRBV9 and TRBJ1-2, with D uncertain. V dropped 4 bases and J dropped 3 bases, with 13 bases sitting between them. The CDR3 totals 14 residues. The V gene's germline CDR1 is SGDLS and CDR2 YYNGEE. The DNA of the CDR3 is TGTGCCAGCAGCCTAATGGAGGGTTACTATGGCTACACCTTC. As protein: CASSLMEGYYGYTF. Based on the CDR3 plus reference TRBV9 and TRBJ1-2, the full variable domain is DSGVTQTPKHLITATGQRVTLRCSPRSGDLSVYWYQQSLDQGLQFLIQYYNGEERAKGNILERFSAQQFPDLHSELNLSSLELGDSALYFCASSLMEGYYGYTFGSGTRLTVV.